The sequence of this T cell receptor beta chain was determined in a study of blood T cell repertoires in COVID-19. As for the study in general: Specimens from acute and convalescent COVID-19 originated in the United States, Italy and Spain. PBMCs, B-cell-depleted T cells, or T cells provided the cDNA or gDNA that made up the material.

The length of the CDR3 is 14 residues. V was clipped by 5 bases and J by 2 bases, with 13 bases between them. Germline V gene sequence: CDR1 SEHNR, CDR2 FQNEAQ (reference sequence). In its sample, this clone was seen a few times. Original methodology: Nucleated cell number was recorded as an estimate derived from reference gene primer amplification. The repertoire was sequenced with immunoSEQ multiplex PCR; TCRdb's copy has only in-frame clones and lacks some. From that table come the V and J calls and clone size; the DNA was used to work out D and trimming. The repertoire has over 150,000 clones, roughly 85% of them found once; the top ten carry roughly 25%.

The sequenced material came from peripheral blood. The source of this sequence is a woman in her 70s with acute or convalescent COVID-19. The gene calls are TRBV7-9 and TRBJ2-7; D is perhaps TRBD1 (5 bases). For the CDR3, the DNA is TGTGCCAGCAGCCCCACCAGGGCCCCCTACGAGCAGTACTTC. This sequence encodes CASSPTRAPYEQYF.